The following is a T cell receptor (beta chain) sequence with its context. These data come from a study of monozygotic twins with inflammatory bowel disease. TCRdb re-called the 5' RACE reads and catalogs CDR3 proteins one per entry, DNA excluded. The sample is made up of more than 300,000 distinct CDR3 sequences, and the top ten hold about 5% of it. This CDR3 is built from 15 residues. Germline CDR1 SGHTA, CDR2 FQGNSA. The sequenced sample consisted of blood. The source is a human donor with ulcerative colitis or Crohn's disease, or a healthy co-twin of an affected twin (not recorded which). The gene calls are TRBV7-2 and TRBJ2-3; checking the TCRdb D call of TRBD2 is not possible without DNA. The CDR3 loop reads CASSRSGAGVDTQYF.